Presented here are 24 T cell receptor beta chains from one specimen sequenced in a study of CD8+ T cells in alopecia areata. Following RNA extraction, reverse transcription yielded cDNA that acted as the sequencing template. Generated by immunoSEQ multiplex PCR, the TCRdb table keeps only in-frame clones and is missing some. The table lists 50,000 to 80,000 clones, roughly 45% of them singletons. The material sequenced was NKG2D-low CD8+ T cells sorted from blood. Every receptor here comes from a human donor with alopecia areata.

Remarks on this clone: This may arise from a read error, as a much more abundant clone is one base away. The identical CDR3 is also encoded by other nucleotide sequences in the sample. The genes are TRBV9 and TRBJ2-1; D is undetermined. The germline V gene has CDR1 SGDLS and CDR2 YYNGEE. The CDR3 totals 10 residues. Trimming took 3 bases from V and 10 from J, leaving 5 bases between them. The CDR3 DNA is TGTGCCAGCAGCGGGAACGAGCAGTTCTTC. Residues: CASSGNEQFF.

CDR3 sequence reads: CASRKQGGDTEAFF. As DNA, the CDR3 is TGTGCCAGCAGAAAACAGGGGGGAGACACTGAAGCTTTCTTT. This sequence joins TRBV7-9 and TRBJ1-1, with 8 bases lining up with TRBD1. J lost 3 bases, V lost 6 bases, and 6 bases had no gene match. CDR1 and CDR2 (germline): SEHNR, FQNEAQ (reference sequence). There are 14 residues in the CDR3.

The chain has TRBV9 and TRBJ2-1; the D is unclear. Germline V gene sequence: CDR1 SGDLS, CDR2 YYNGEE. This CDR3 is 13 amino acids long. Trimming stripped 0 bases from V and 4 bases from J, with 5 bases between. The CDR3 bases are TGTGCCAGCAGCGTAGTCCCGTACAATGAGCAGTTCTTC. Translating gives CASSVVPYNEQFF. The whole variable domain, remainder taken from reference TRBV9 and TRBJ2-1, is DSGVTQTPKHLITATGQRVTLRCSPRSGDLSVYWYQQSLDQGLQFLIQYYNGEERAKGNILERFSAQQFPDLHSELNLSSLELGDSALYFCASSVVPYNEQFFGPGTRLTVL.

V is TRBV7-2 and J is TRBJ2-1, with D perhaps TRBD2 (5 bases). Per the germline V gene, CDR1 is SGHTA and CDR2 is FQGNSA. The CDR3 has 12 amino acids. The ends were cut back, 7 bases at V and 7 bases at J, with 11 bases in the middle. CDR3 sequence (DNA): TGTGCCAGCACCCTAGCTGGAAATGAGCAGTTCTTC. It yields the protein CASTLAGNEQFF.

The gene calls are TRBV6-5 and TRBJ2-3, with D unclear. Trimming removed 0 bases at V and 0 bases at J, with 10 bases between. This CDR3 has 16 amino acids. Germline CDR1 reads MNHEY; CDR2 reads SVGAGI. The CDR3 region is CASSYSTRSSTDTQYF. DNA of the CDR3: TGTGCCAGCAGTTACTCAACGCGATCTAGCACAGATACGCAGTATTTT.

This chain connects TRBV7-2 to TRBJ2-5; 7 bases are shared with TRBD2. The CDR3 totals 15 residues. V lost 3 bases to trimming and J lost 1 base; unmatched junction nucleotides: 5. CDR1 is SGHTA and CDR2 is FQGNSA in the germline V gene. CDR3 protein: CASSLGLRAQETQYF. In DNA form, the CDR3 reads TGTGCCAGCAGCTTGGGACTACGAGCCCAAGAGACCCAGTACTTC.

The chain couples TRBV27 to TRBJ2-7; 8 bases agree with TRBD2. The V gene's germline CDR1 is MNHEY and CDR2 SMNVEV (reference sequence). Losses at the gene ends were 3 bases for V and 11 bases for J; bases not matched to a gene: 9. The CDR3 spans 13 residues. The CDR3 nucleotides read TGTGCCAGCAGTTTTCGGAGTAGCGGGAAAGAGTACTTC. Amino acid sequence: CASSFRSSGKEYF.

In this sample, this clone turned up once. V and J are TRBV20-1 and TRBJ2-5, with D unclear. The V gene's germline CDR1 is DFQATT and CDR2 SNEGSKA (reference sequence). The CDR3 runs to 11 residues. Between the trimmed V and J ends, which lost 2 bases and 3 bases, there was a span of 4 bases. Written as DNA, the CDR3 is TGCAGTGCTAGACGAAAAGAGACCCAGTACTTC. Translating gives CSARRKETQYF.

This clone was detected a few times. V is TRBV28 and J is TRBJ2-3; no clear D gene. CDR3 length: 11 residues. Trimming removed 3 bases from V and 5 bases from J, with 3 bases in between. CDR1 is MDHEN, CDR2 SYDVKM, per germline. CDR3 DNA sequence: TGTGCCAGCAGTTTCGGAGATACGCAGTATTTT. Residues: CASSFGDTQYF.

This chain links TRBV6-5 with TRBJ2-1; 10 bases are shared with TRBD2. This CDR3 comprises 14 residues. After removal of 5 bases from V and 8 bases from J, the junction contained 6 bases not matched to a gene. From germline, CDR1 is MNHEY and CDR2 SVGAGI. CDR3 DNA: TGTGCCAGCAGTAGCGGGAGGGTTTATGATGAGCAGTTCTTC. This encodes CASSSGRVYDEQFF.

This sequence joins TRBV19 and TRBJ1-5; no reliable D call. This CDR3 has 15 amino acids. Trimming cost V 3 bases and J 1 base, with 10 bases left between them. Germline CDR1 reads LNHDA; CDR2 reads SQIVND (reference sequence). The CDR3 here is CASSMYGSSNQPQHF. As DNA, the CDR3 is TGTGCCAGTAGTATGTATGGATCAAGCAATCAGCCCCAGCATTTT.

This chain connects TRBV7-9 to TRBJ2-5, with D tentatively TRBD2 (5 bases). CDR1 is SEHNR, CDR2 FQNEAQ, per germline (reference sequence). CDR3 size: 15 residues. V lost 4 bases and J 5 bases, leaving 17 bases between the germline ends. The DNA of the CDR3 is TGTGCCAGCAGCTCGGGCTGGGGAGAAGTCGAGACCCAGTACTTC. It codes for CASSSGWGEVETQYF.

This clone was seen a few times. V and J are TRBV12-5 and TRBJ2-3; D unclear. In germline, CDR1 is LGHNT, CDR2 FRNRAP. This CDR3 is built from 13 residues. V was pared by 1 base and J by 2 bases, with 4 bases between. This CDR3 is CASGLGTTDTQYF. The CDR3 DNA reads TGTGCTAGTGGTTTGGGGACCACAGATACGCAGTATTTT.

A single count supports this clone. The chain couples TRBV6-5 to TRBJ2-7; TRBD2 matches at 7 bases. CDR1 is MNHEY, CDR2 SVGAGI, per germline. With V trimmed by 6 bases and J by 3 bases, 8 bases remained unmatched. The CDR3 is 14 amino acids. The chain's CDR3 is CASSPGASGYEQYF. The CDR3 DNA reads TGTGCCAGCAGCCCCGGGGCTAGCGGCTACGAGCAGTACTTC.

The sample holds a few counts of this clone. The chain couples TRBV29-1 to TRBJ2-1, with D perhaps matching TRBD2 (6 bases). With 7 bases removed from V and 5 bases from J, the gap between germline ends came to 9 bases. The CDR3 totals 11 residues. Germline V gives CDR1 SQVTM, CDR2 ANQGSEA. As DNA, the CDR3 is TGCAGCGCCCAGCGGGACAATGAGCAGTTCTTC. Translating it yields CSAQRDNEQFF.

This chain uses TRBV5-1 with TRBJ2-7, with D perhaps matching TRBD1 (6 bases). The CDR3 runs 15 residues. CDR1 and CDR2 from the germline V gene are SGHRS and YFSETQ. Trimming removed 0 bases from V and 4 bases from J, with 14 bases in between. The CDR3: CASSLEGQGSYEQYF. The CDR3 DNA reads as TGCGCCAGCAGCTTGGAAGGGCAGGGGTCATACGAGCAGTACTTC.

This sequence joins TRBV5-1 and TRBJ2-5, with no clear D. V gave up 7 bases and J gave up 2 bases, with 15 bases separating them. Per the germline V gene, CDR1 is SGHRS and CDR2 is YFSETQ. This CDR3 is 14 amino acids long. The CDR3 DNA sequence: TGCGCCAGCGGGATTGGGTTAGTTCAAGAGACCCAGTACTTC. This encodes CASGIGLVQETQYF.

A few counts support this clone. V usage is TRBV28 and J usage is TRBJ2-5; possibly TRBD1 for D (5 bases). The CDR3 loop spans 14 amino acids. With 3 bases removed from V and 0 bases from J, the gap between germline ends came to 8 bases. The germline CDR1 and CDR2 sequences are MDHEN and SYDVKM. CDR3 amino acids: CASSLTAYQETQYF. The CDR3 region has the DNA TGTGCCAGCAGTTTGACAGCGTACCAAGAGACCCAGTACTTC.

A word on this clone: Other nucleotide sequences from this sample produce the same CDR3. The V gene is TRBV9, the J gene TRBJ2-7, with D unclear. This CDR3 comprises 14 residues. Per the germline V gene, CDR1 is SGDLS and CDR2 is YYNGEE. The V and J ends lost 0 bases and 2 bases respectively, with 9 bases between them. CDR3 in DNA: TGTGCCAGCAGCGTAGGAGGTGGGACCTACGAGCAGTACTTC. Protein: CASSVGGGTYEQYF.

Written as DNA, the CDR3 is TGCAGCGCCGCGGGGAATGGCCCCTACGAGCAGTACTTC. The encoded protein is CSAAGNGPYEQYF. V gene TRBV29-1 combines with J gene TRBJ2-7, with a weak D call TRBD2 (6 bases). Trimming removed 7 bases from V and 2 bases from J, with 15 bases in between. This CDR3 spans 13 amino acids. Germline CDR1 and CDR2: SQVTM and ANQGSEA.

In its sample, this clone was seen a few times. The V and J genes are TRBV5-1 and TRBJ2-7, with D uncertain. CDR1 and CDR2 from the germline V gene are SGHRS and YFSETQ. The length of the CDR3 is 12 residues. V was cut by 0 bases and J by 6 bases, with 7 bases left in between. Here the CDR3 reads CASSLVGSEQYF. As DNA, the CDR3 is TGCGCCAGCAGCTTGGTGGGAAGCGAGCAGTACTTC.

The chain employs TRBV5-1 and TRBJ2-1; 9 bases align to TRBD2. This CDR3 spans 16 amino acids. Unmatched junction bases numbered 13, after V lost 4 bases and J lost 8 bases. CDR1 is SGHRS, CDR2 YFSETQ, per germline. The CDR3 DNA sequence: TGCGCCAGCAGCCAAGATCTTGCGGGAGGGCGGGATGAGCAGTTCTTC. It codes for CASSQDLAGGRDEQFF.

This clone was seen a handful of times. The chain uses TRBV19 and TRBJ2-5; weak D call: TRBD2 (6 bases). Germline values: CDR1 LNHDA, CDR2 SQIVND (reference sequence). There are 14 residues in the CDR3. V was shortened by 9 bases and J by 1 base, with 15 bases between the two germline ends. The CDR3 sequence is CASDSMGGQETQYF. Written as DNA, the CDR3 is TGTGCCAGCGATTCGATGGGGGGCCAAGAGACCCAGTACTTC.

Worth noting for this clone: This same CDR3 is encoded by further DNA sequences in the sample. V and J are TRBV29-1 and TRBJ1-2; D not certain. The CDR3 sequence is 10 residues long. Per germline, CDR1 SQVTM and CDR2 ANQGSEA. Trimming left V 6 bases short and J 5 bases short, with 7 bases between. CDR3 DNA: TGCAGCGTAACAGATTATGGCTACACCTTC. Residues: CSVTDYGYTF.